This entry is about one T cell receptor (beta chain). The data belong to a study of blood T cell repertoires in COVID-19. Study-wide background: Samples representing acute and convalescent COVID-19 were sourced from the United States, Italy and Spain. T cells, B-cell-depleted T cells, or PBMCs supplied cDNA or gDNA.

Authors' methods: Scientists estimated how many nucleated cells there were by amplifying reference gene primers. Sequencing was performed with immunoSEQ multiplex PCR; in TCRdb, only in-frame clones are kept and a portion is missing. Clone size and the V and J calls come from that table; the DNA yielded D and trimming. The sample lists under 250,000 clones; 83% were seen once. Trimming at V came to 4 bases and at J to 5 bases, leaving 8 bases not matched to a gene. The CDR3 covers 15 residues. Germline CDR1 and CDR2: SGHAT and FQNNGV. The chain combines TRBV11-2 with TRBJ1-1, with 9 bases fitting TRBD1. The TCR originated in a human donor in a cohort sampled during active COVID-19. Sample: peripheral blood. CDR3 coding DNA: TGTGCCAGCAGCTCCCCGACAGGGGGAGCAACTGAAGCTTTCTTT. It codes for CASSSPTGGATEAFF. The full variable domain, in which reference TRBV11-2 and TRBJ1-1 provide the parts outside the CDR3, is EAGVAQSPRYKIIEKRQSVAFWCNPISGHATLYWYQQILGQGPKLLIQFQNNGVVDDSQLPKDRFSAERLKGVDSTLKIQPAKLEDSAVYLCASSSPTGGATEAFFGQGTRLTVV.